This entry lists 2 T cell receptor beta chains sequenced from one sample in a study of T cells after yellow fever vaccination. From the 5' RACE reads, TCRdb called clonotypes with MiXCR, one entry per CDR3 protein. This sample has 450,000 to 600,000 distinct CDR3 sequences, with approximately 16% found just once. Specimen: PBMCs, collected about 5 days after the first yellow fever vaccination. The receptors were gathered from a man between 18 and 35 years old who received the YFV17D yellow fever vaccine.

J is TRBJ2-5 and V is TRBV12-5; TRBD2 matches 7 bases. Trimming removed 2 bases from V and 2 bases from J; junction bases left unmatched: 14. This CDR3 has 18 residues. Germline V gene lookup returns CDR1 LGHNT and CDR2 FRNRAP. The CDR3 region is CASGLKFGRGTFQETQYF. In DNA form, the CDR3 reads TGTGCTAGTGGTTTGAAGTTTGGGCGGGGGACTTTTCAAGAGACCCAGTACTTC. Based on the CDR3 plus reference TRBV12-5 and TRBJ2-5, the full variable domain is DARVTQTPRHKVTEMGQEVTMRCQPILGHNTVFWYRQTMMQGLELLAYFRNRAPLDDSGMPKDRFSAEMPDATLATLKIQPSEPRDSAVYFCASGLKFGRGTFQETQYFGPGTRLLVL.

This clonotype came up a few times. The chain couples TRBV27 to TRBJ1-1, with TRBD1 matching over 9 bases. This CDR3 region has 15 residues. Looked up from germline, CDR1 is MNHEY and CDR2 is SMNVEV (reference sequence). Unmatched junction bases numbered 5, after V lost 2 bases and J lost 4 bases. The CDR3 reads CASSLGQGLSTEAFF. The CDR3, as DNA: TGTGCCAGCAGTTTAGGACAGGGGCTCAGCACTGAAGCTTTCTTT.